This T cell receptor (beta chain) was retrieved from a study of blood T cell repertoires in COVID-19. Overall study context: From T cells, B-cell-depleted T cells, or PBMCs came the material, which was cDNA or gDNA.

Assay: immunoSEQ multiplex PCR; the TCRdb copy retains only in-frame clones and omits some. This sample has 70,000 to 95,000 clones; roughly 90% occur once, and the top ten carry 1.5%. CDR1 and CDR2 from the germline V gene are SGHVS and FNYEAQ. The CDR3 spans 16 residues. Germline trimming cut 5 bases from V and 6 bases from J; bases unmatched to any gene: 11. The TCR was taken from a human donor with active COVID-19. The donor label of this sample is uncertain. This sequence joins TRBV7-6 and TRBJ2-5, with 11 positions matching TRBD2. Sequenced material: peripheral blood. CDR3 in amino acids: CASSRNSGGVIKTQYF. The CDR3 nucleotides are TGTGCCAGCAGCCGAAATAGCGGGGGGGTTATAAAGACCCAGTACTTC. The variable domain in full, completed from reference TRBV7-6 and TRBJ2-5, reads GAGVSQSPRYKVTKRGQDVALRCDPISGHVSLYWYRQALGQGPEFLTYFNYEAQQDKSGLPNDRFSAERPEGSISTLTIQRTEQRDSAMYRCASSRNSGGVIKTQYFGPGTRLLVL.